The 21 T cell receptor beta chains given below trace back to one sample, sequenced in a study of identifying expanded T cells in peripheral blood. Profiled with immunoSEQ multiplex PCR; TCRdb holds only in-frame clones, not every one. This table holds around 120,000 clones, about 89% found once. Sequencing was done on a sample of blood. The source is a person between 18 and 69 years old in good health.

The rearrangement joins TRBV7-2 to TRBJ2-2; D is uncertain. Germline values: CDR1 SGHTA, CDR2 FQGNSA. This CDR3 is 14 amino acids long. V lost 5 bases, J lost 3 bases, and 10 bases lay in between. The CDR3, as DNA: TGTGCCAGCAGCCCCAGTCCGGACACCGGGGAGCTGTTTTTT. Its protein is CASSPSPDTGELFF.

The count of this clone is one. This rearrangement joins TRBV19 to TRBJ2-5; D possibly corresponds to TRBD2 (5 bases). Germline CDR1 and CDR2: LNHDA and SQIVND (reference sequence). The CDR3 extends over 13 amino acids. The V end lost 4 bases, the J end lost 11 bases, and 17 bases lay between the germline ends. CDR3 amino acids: CASSSGSEVGQYF. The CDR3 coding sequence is TGTGCCAGTAGTAGCGGGTCGGAGGTGGGGCAGTACTTC.

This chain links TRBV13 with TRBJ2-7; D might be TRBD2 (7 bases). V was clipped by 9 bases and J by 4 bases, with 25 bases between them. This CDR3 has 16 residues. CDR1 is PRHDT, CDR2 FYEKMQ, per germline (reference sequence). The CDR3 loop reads CASTSFEGGRVYEQYF. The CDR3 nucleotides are TGTGCCAGTACCTCCTTCGAGGGGGGGCGGGTATACGAGCAGTACTTC.

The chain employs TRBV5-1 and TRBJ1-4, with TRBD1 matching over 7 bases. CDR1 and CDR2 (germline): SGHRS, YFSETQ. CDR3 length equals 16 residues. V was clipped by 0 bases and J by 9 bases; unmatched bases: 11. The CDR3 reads CASSLEPGRTGQKLFF. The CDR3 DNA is TGCGCCAGCAGCTTGGAGCCGGGTCGGACAGGACAAAAACTGTTTTTT.

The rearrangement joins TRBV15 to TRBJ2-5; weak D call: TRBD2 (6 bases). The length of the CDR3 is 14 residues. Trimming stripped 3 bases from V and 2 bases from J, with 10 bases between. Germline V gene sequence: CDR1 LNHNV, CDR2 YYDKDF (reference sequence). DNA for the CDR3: TGTGCCACCAGCAGGGGGGGACTTCAAGAGACCCAGTACTTC. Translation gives CATSRGGLQETQYF.

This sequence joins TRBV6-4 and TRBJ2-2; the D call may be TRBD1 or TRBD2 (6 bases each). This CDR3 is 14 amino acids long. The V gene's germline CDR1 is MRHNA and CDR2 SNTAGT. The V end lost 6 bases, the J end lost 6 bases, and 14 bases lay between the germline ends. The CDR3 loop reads CASSPKGGAGELFF. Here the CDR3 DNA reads TGTGCCAGCAGCCCAAAGGGGGGAGCCGGGGAGCTGTTTTTT.

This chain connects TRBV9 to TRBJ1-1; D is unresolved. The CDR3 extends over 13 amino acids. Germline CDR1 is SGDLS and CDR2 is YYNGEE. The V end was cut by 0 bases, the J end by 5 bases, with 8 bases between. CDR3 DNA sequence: TGTGCCAGCAGCGTAGGAGGGCGGACTGAAGCTTTCTTT. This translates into CASSVGGRTEAFF.

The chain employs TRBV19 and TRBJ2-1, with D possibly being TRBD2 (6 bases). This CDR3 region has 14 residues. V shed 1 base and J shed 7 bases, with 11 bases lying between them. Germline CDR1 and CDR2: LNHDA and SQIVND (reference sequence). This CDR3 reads CASSIAGRSNEQFF. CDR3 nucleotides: TGTGCCAGTAGTATAGCGGGGAGGTCTAATGAGCAGTTCTTC. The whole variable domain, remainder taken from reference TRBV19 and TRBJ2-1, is DGGITQSPKYLFRKEGQNVTLSCEQNLNHDAMYWYRQDPGQGLRLIYYSQIVNDFQKGDIAEGYSVSREKKESFPLTVTSAQKNPTAFYLCASSIAGRSNEQFFGPGTRLTVL.

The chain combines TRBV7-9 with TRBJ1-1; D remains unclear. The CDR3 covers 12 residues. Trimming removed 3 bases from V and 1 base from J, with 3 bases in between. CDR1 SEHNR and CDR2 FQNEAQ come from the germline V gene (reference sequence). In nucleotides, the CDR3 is TGTGCCAGCAGCTTCGCGAACACTGAAGCTTTCTTT. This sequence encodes CASSFANTEAFF.

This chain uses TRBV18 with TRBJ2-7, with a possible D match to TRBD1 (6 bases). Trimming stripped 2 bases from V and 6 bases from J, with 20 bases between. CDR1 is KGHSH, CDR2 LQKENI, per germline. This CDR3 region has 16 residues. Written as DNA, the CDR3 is TGTGCCAGCTCACCAAACGTCGCAGGGGATCTCGGCGAGCAGTACTTC. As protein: CASSPNVAGDLGEQYF.

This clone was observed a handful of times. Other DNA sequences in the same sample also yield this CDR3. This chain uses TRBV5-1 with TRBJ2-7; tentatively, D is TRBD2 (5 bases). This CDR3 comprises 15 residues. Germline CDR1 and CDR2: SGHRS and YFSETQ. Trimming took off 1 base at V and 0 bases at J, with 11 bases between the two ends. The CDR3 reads CASSLSGGRSYEQYF. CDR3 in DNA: TGCGCCAGCAGCTTGTCGGGCGGGCGCTCCTACGAGCAGTACTTC.

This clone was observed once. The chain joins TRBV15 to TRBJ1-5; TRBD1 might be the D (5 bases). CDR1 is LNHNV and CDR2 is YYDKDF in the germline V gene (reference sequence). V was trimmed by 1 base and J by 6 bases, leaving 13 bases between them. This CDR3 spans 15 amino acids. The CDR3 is CATSRVRGFGQPQHF. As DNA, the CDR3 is TGTGCCACCAGCAGAGTTCGGGGGTTCGGTCAGCCCCAGCATTTT.

CDR3 sequence reads: CASSSPAGNINEQFF. CDR3 DNA: TGTGCCAGCAGTTCCCCCGCCGGAAATATAAATGAGCAGTTCTTC. This sequence joins TRBV6-5 and TRBJ2-1; D gene ambiguous. This CDR3 has 15 amino acids. Germline lookup yields CDR1 MNHEY and CDR2 SVGAGI. V lost 4 bases to trimming and J lost 7 bases, with 17 bases between them.

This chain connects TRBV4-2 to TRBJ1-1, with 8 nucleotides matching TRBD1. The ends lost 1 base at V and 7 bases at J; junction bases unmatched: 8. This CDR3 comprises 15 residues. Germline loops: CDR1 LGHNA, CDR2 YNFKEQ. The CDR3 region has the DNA TGTGCCAGCAGCCAAGGAGCAGGGGGCTGGCTTGAAGCTTTCTTT. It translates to CASSQGAGGWLEAFF.

CDR3 DNA sequence: TGTGCCAGCAGTGCCACTATACTGACAGGGTATGAGCAGTTCTTC. This translates into CASSATILTGYEQFF. The chain carries TRBV25-1 and TRBJ2-1; TRBD1 matches at 7 bases. The V segment lost 4 bases and the J segment 8 bases; nucleotides outside the gene matches: 11. This CDR3 has 15 amino acids. Germline V lookup: CDR1 MGHDK, CDR2 SYGVNS.

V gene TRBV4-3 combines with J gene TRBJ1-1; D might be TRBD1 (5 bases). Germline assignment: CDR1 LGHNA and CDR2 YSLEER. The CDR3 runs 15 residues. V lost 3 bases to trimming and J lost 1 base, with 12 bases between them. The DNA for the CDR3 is TGCGCCAGCAGCCACGGGGCGGATGCGAACACTGAAGCTTTCTTT. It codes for CASSHGADANTEAFF.

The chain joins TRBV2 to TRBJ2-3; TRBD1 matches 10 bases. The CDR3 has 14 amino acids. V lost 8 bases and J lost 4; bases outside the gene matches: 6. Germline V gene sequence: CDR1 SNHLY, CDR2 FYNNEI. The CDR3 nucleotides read TGTGCCAGCCCGGGACAGGGGTCCTCAGATACGCAGTATTTT. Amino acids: CASPGQGSSDTQYF. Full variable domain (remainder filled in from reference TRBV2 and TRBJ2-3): EPEVTQTPSHQVTQMGQEVILRCVPISNHLYFYWYRQILGQKVEFLVSFYNNEISEKSEIFDDQFSVERPDGSNFTLKIRSTKLEDSAMYFCASPGQGSSDTQYFGPGTRLTVL.

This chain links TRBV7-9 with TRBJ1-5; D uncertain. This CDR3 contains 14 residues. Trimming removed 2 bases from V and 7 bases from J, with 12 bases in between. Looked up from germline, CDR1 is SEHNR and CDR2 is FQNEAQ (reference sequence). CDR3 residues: CASSLNDVRQPQHF. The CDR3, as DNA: TGTGCCAGCAGCTTAAACGATGTGAGACAGCCCCAGCATTTT.

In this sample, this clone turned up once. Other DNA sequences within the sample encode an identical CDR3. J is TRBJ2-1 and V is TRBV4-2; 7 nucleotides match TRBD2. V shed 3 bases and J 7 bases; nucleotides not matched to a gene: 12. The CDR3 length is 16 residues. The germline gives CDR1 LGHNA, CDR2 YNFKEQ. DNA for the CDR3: TGTGCCAGCAGCCACGCGGCTGGTGGGGGGGGAAATGAGCAGTTCTTC. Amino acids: CASSHAAGGGGNEQFF.

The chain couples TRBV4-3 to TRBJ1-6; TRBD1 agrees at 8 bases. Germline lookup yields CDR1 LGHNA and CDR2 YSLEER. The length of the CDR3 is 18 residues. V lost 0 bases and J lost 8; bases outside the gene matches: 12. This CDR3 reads CASSQDATGAFFDSPLHF. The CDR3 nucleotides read TGCGCCAGCAGCCAAGATGCGACAGGGGCCTTTTTCGATTCACCCCTCCACTTT.

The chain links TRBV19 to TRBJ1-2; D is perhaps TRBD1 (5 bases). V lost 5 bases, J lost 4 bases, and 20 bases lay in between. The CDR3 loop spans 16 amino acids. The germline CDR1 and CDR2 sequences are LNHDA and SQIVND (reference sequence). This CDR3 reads CASSLDTLSGGYGYTF. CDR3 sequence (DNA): TGTGCCAGTAGTTTGGACACTCTCAGCGGTGGCTATGGCTACACCTTC.